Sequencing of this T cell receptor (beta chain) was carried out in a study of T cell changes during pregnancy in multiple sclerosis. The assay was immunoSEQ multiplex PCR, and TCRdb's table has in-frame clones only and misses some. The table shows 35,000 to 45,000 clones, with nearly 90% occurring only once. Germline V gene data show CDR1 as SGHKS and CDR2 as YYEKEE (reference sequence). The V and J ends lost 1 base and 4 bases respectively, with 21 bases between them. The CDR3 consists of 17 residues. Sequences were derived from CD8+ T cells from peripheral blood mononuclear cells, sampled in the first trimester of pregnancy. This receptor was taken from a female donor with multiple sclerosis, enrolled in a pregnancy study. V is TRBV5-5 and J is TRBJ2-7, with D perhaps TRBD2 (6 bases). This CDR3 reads CASSLLGAVGGRYEQYF. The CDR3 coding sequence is TGTGCCAGCAGCTTGTTAGGGGCGGTAGGAGGGCGGTACGAGCAGTACTTC.